Below, one T cell receptor (beta chain) is given with its context. Its target is not known. These data come from a study of OX40 agonist ivuxolimab in advanced cancers. Study details: Dose-escalation patients had hepatocellular carcinoma, melanoma, renal cell or head and neck cancer. Study observations and caveats: Some of the nonresponding patients also showed low levels of normalized T-cell clonal expansion. Expanded clones were, on average, more numerous in CD8+ T cells than in CD4+.

The V gene lost 4 bases and the J gene lost 7 bases, with 16 bases spanning the gap. CDR1 is LNHDA and CDR2 is SQIVND in the germline V gene (reference sequence). The CDR3 is 14 residues long. Clones were read by immunoSEQ multiplex PCR, and TCRdb kept only the in-frame ones, dropping some. There are under 140,000 clones in the sample; more than 70% occur only once, and about 0.28% lies in the top ten. This TCR was sampled from an adult with an advanced solid tumor such as melanoma, head and neck, liver or kidney cancer. The sample was CD4+ or CD8+ T cells sorted from blood, taken in a trial of the OX40 agonist ivuxolimab. V is TRBV19 and J is TRBJ1-2; D may be TRBD1 (5 bases). CDR3 sequence reads: CASSNRTLQRGYTF. Here the CDR3 DNA reads TGTGCCAGTAGTAATCGGACACTTCAGCGTGGCTACACCTTC.